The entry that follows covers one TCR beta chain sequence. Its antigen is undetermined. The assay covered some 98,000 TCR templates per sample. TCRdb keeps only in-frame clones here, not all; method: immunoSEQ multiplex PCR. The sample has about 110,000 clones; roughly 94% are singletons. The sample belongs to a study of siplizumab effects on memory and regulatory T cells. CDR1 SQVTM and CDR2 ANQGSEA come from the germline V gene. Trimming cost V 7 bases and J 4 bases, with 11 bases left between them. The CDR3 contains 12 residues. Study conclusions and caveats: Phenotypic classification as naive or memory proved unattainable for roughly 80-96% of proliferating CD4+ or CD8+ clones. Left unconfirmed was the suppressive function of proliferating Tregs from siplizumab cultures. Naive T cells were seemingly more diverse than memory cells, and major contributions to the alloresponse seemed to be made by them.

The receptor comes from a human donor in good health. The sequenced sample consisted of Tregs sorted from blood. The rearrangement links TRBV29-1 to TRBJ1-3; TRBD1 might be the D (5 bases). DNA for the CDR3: TGCAGCGCCGGGACGTTAGGAAACACCATATATTTT. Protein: CSAGTLGNTIYF. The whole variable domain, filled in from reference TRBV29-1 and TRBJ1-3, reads SAVISQKPSRDICQRGTSLTIQCQVDSQVTMMFWYRQQPGQSLTLIATANQGSEATYESGFVIDKFPISRPNLTFSTLTVSNMSPEDSSIYLCSAGTLGNTIYFGEGSWLTVV.